This TCR beta chain was captured in a study of T-cell memory formation after mild COVID-19. V was trimmed by 3 bases and J by 7 bases, leaving 10 bases between them. This CDR3 comprises 13 residues. Germline-derived CDR1 and CDR2 are SEHNR and FQNEAQ (reference sequence). TCRdb passed the 5' RACE reads through MiXCR, listing each CDR3 protein once. This repertoire shows around 500,000 distinct CDR3 sequences, about 18% found once; its top ten account for approximately 13%. The chain links TRBV7-9 to TRBJ1-3; D gene uncertain. This TCR came from an adult woman who had mild COVID-19 (a few samples of this study predate the infection). Cell type and time point are not known. Sequenced sample: PBMCs or a T cell subset sorted from them (not recorded which). The CDR3 nucleotides are TGTGCCAGCAGCTTGGACGTAGCCAACACCATATATTTT. This codes for CASSLDVANTIYF.